One sample yielded the 32 T cell receptor beta chains listed below, sequenced in a study of chemoradiotherapy in HPV16-positive cancers. Profiling relied on immunoSEQ multiplex PCR, and the TCRdb table lists in-frame clones only, not all of them. The sample holds about 15,000 clones; about 91% are singletons and the top ten take approximately 3.5%. This specimen consisted of blood, obtained from a patient who underwent chemoradiotherapy. These receptors were taken from a human donor with HPV-associated anogenital cancer.

The chain recombines TRBV19 with TRBJ1-1; D gene uncertain. V lost 0 bases, J lost 1 base, and 9 bases lay in between. Germline CDR1 is LNHDA and CDR2 is SQIVND (reference sequence). The CDR3 totals 15 residues. CDR3 sequence (DNA): TGTGCCAGTAGTATAGAAAGGACGACGAACACTGAAGCTTTCTTT. This codes for CASSIERTTNTEAFF. The full variable domain, its missing parts supplied by reference TRBV19 and TRBJ1-1, is DGGITQSPKYLFRKEGQNVTLSCEQNLNHDAMYWYRQDPGQGLRLIYYSQIVNDFQKGDIAEGYSVSREKKESFPLTVTSAQKNPTAFYLCASSIERTTNTEAFFGQGTRLTVV.

The chain carries TRBV27 and TRBJ2-1; no definite D call. Between the trimmed V and J ends, which lost 1 base and 6 bases, there was a span of 16 bases. The CDR3 extends over 16 amino acids. CDR1 is MNHEY and CDR2 is SMNVEV in the germline V gene (reference sequence). The chain's CDR3 is CASSLFAQDFANEQFF. CDR3 nucleotide sequence: TGTGCCAGCAGTTTATTCGCACAAGATTTCGCCAATGAGCAGTTCTTC.

This clone has just one count. V and J are TRBV6-1 and TRBJ1-1; 7 bases agree with TRBD1. CDR3 length: 11 residues. The germline V gene has CDR1 MNHNS and CDR2 SASEGT. V was pared by 7 bases and J by 9 bases, with 5 bases of the junction left unmatched. The CDR3 DNA is TGTGCCAGCAAGGGGGCACAGAAAGCTTTCTTT. Its translation: CASKGAQKAFF.

The rearrangement uses TRBV28 and TRBJ2-7; D gene unclear. Germline V CDR1 and CDR2: MDHEN, SYDVKM. CDR3 length equals 12 residues. The V end lost 4 bases, the J end lost 5 bases, and 9 bases lay between the germline ends. The CDR3 spells CASSSETHEQYF. In DNA form, the CDR3 reads TGTGCCAGCAGTTCCGAAACCCACGAGCAGTACTTC.

The genes are TRBV11-3 and TRBJ1-2; D remains ambiguous. The germline V gene encodes CDR1 SGHNT and CDR2 YENEEA. V was shortened by 0 bases and J by 3 bases, with 11 bases between the two germline ends. This CDR3 has 15 residues. CDR3 in DNA: TGTGCCAGCAGCTTAGAAGGCGCTAATGACTATGGCTACACCTTC. Translating it yields CASSLEGANDYGYTF.

The chain is built from TRBV9 and TRBJ2-2, with unresolved D. Trimming pared 4 bases from V and 4 bases from J, leaving 11 bases between. CDR1 SGDLS and CDR2 YYNGEE come from the germline V gene. This CDR3 comprises 14 residues. The CDR3 sequence: CASSSEGSTGELFF. The CDR3 coding sequence is TGTGCCAGCAGCTCTGAAGGAAGCACCGGGGAGCTGTTTTTT.

This chain connects TRBV2 to TRBJ1-2; D may be TRBD1 (5 bases). Per the germline V gene, CDR1 is SNHLY and CDR2 is FYNNEI. The CDR3 length is 15 residues. V was clipped by 4 bases and J by 2 bases, with 14 bases between them. The CDR3 nucleotides are TGTGCCAGCAGTGTCCTCGGACATCCCAACTATGGCTACACCTTC. This codes for CASSVLGHPNYGYTF. Drawing the rest from reference TRBV2 and TRBJ1-2, the complete variable domain is EPEVTQTPSHQVTQMGQEVILRCVPISNHLYFYWYRQILGQKVEFLVSFYNNEISEKSEIFDDQFSVERPDGSNFTLKIRSTKLEDSAMYFCASSVLGHPNYGYTFGSGTRLTVV.

This chain uses TRBV4-2 with TRBJ2-3; D not resolved. The germline V gene has CDR1 LGHNA and CDR2 YNFKEQ. The CDR3 is made up of 13 amino acids. V was cut by 1 base and J by 11 bases, with 13 bases left in between. CDR3 coding DNA: TGTGCCAGCAGCCAAGGACGCCAGGCGAGGCAGTATTTT. Protein: CASSQGRQARQYF.

The chain recombines TRBV28 with TRBJ1-3, with TRBD1 matching over 10 bases. V was clipped by 6 bases and J by 2 bases; unmatched bases: 10. This CDR3 is built from 17 residues. CDR1 is MDHEN, CDR2 SYDVKM, per germline. DNA for the CDR3: TGTGCCAGCAGACCGACAGGGGGCTCATCGGCTGGAAACACCATATATTTT. Amino acids: CASRPTGGSSAGNTIYF.

J is TRBJ2-3 and V is TRBV6-4; a weak D match, TRBD2 (6 bases). In germline, CDR1 is MRHNA, CDR2 SNTAGT. There are 14 residues in the CDR3. Trimming pared 6 bases from V and 0 bases from J, leaving 10 bases between. CDR3 DNA sequence: TGTGCCAGCAGCTCTAGCGCAAGCACAGATACGCAGTATTTT. This encodes CASSSSASTDTQYF.

The sample holds a few counts of this clone. The chain links TRBV5-6 to TRBJ1-1; D not resolved. Germline V gene sequence: CDR1 SGHDT, CDR2 YYEEEE. The CDR3 consists of 15 residues. Trimming cost V 2 bases and J 1 base, with 12 bases left between them. For the CDR3, the DNA is TGTGCCAGCAGCTTTTATTCCATGTGGAACACTGAAGCTTTCTTT. It specifies CASSFYSMWNTEAFF.

The chain has TRBV7-6 and TRBJ2-7; 12 bases align to TRBD1. The CDR3 is 15 amino acids. Germline V lookup: CDR1 SGHVS, CDR2 FNYEAQ. V was pared by 2 bases and J by 6 bases, with 5 bases of the junction left unmatched. CDR3 loop: CASSLMGQGASEQYF. The CDR3 nucleotides read TGTGCCAGCAGCTTAATGGGACAGGGGGCCTCCGAGCAGTACTTC.

The chain joins TRBV19 to TRBJ2-5, with D maybe TRBD2 (6 bases). V lost 5 bases and J 0 bases, leaving 13 bases between the germline ends. The CDR3 contains 15 residues. Germline values: CDR1 LNHDA, CDR2 SQIVND (reference sequence). The CDR3 is CASSHWGGDQETQYF. The DNA for the CDR3 is TGTGCCAGTAGTCATTGGGGCGGGGACCAAGAGACCCAGTACTTC.

V usage is TRBV5-4 and J usage is TRBJ2-1; 8 bases are shared with TRBD2. The CDR3 length is 16 residues. The V gene end was trimmed by 0 bases and the J gene end by 8 bases; junction bases not matched to a gene: 10. The germline CDR1 and CDR2 sequences are SGHNT and YYREEE (reference sequence). Here the CDR3 reads CASSLEAGGALDEQFF. DNA of the CDR3: TGTGCCAGCAGCTTGGAGGCGGGAGGAGCCCTTGATGAGCAGTTCTTC.

The V gene is TRBV5-1, the J gene TRBJ1-4, with 9 bases fitting TRBD1. The CDR3 sequence is 15 residues long. V shed 2 bases, J shed 6 bases, and the junction held 5 bases outside the gene matches. Germline V gives CDR1 SGHRS, CDR2 YFSETQ. The DNA for the CDR3 is TGCGCCAGCAGCTTTACAGGGGGCGGTGATGAAAAACTGTTTTTT. Its translation is CASSFTGGGDEKLFF. Supplemented by reference TRBV5-1 and TRBJ1-4, the full variable domain reads KAGVTQTPRYLIKTRGQQVTLSCSPISGHRSVSWYQQTPGQGLQFLFEYFSETQRNKGNFPGRFSGRQFSNSRSEMNVSTLELGDSALYLCASSFTGGGDEKLFFGSGTQLSVL.

This chain links TRBV11-2 with TRBJ2-7; D gene uncertain. The germline V gene has CDR1 SGHAT and CDR2 FQNNGV. With 0 bases removed from V and 6 bases from J, the gap between germline ends came to 9 bases. This CDR3 contains 13 residues. Here the CDR3 reads CASSLEHSAEQYF. In nucleotides, the CDR3 is TGTGCCAGCAGCTTAGAGCACTCCGCCGAGCAGTACTTC. The complete variable domain, with remaining parts taken from reference TRBV11-2 and TRBJ2-7, reads EAGVAQSPRYKIIEKRQSVAFWCNPISGHATLYWYQQILGQGPKLLIQFQNNGVVDDSQLPKDRFSAERLKGVDSTLKIQPAKLEDSAVYLCASSLEHSAEQYFGPGTRLTVT.

The chain is built from TRBV2 and TRBJ2-5; tentatively, D is TRBD1 (6 bases). Trimming took off 5 bases at V and 0 bases at J, with 13 bases between the two ends. The CDR3 length is 15 residues. Germline V gene sequence: CDR1 SNHLY, CDR2 FYNNEI. CDR3 DNA: TGTGCCAGCAGTAGGGCAGGGGCGGACCAAGAGACCCAGTACTTC. Amino acids: CASSRAGADQETQYF.

CDR3 nucleotides: TGTGCCAGCAGTGGGGGACTAGCGGGAGTGGGTAATGAGCAGTTCTTC. This sequence encodes CASSGGLAGVGNEQFF. The J gene is TRBJ2-1, the V gene TRBV6-1; 14 bases fit TRBD2. V gave up 4 bases and J gave up 7 bases; unmatched junction bases: 6. There are 16 residues in the CDR3. The germline CDR1 and CDR2 sequences are MNHNS and SASEGT.

This clone was seen a few times. J is TRBJ2-3 and V is TRBV14; 10 positions agree with TRBD1. Trimming at V came to 3 bases and at J to 6 bases, leaving 6 bases not matched to a gene. The length of the CDR3 is 15 residues. Germline V gene data show CDR1 as SGHDN and CDR2 as FVKESK. CDR3 DNA sequence: TGTGCCAGCAGCCAGACAGGGGGCGTTGCGGATACGCAGTATTTT. Translating it yields CASSQTGGVADTQYF.

The chain couples TRBV28 to TRBJ1-5; the match to TRBD1 covers 8 bases. There are 15 residues in the CDR3. Losses at the gene ends were 3 bases for V and 5 bases for J; bases not matched to a gene: 6. Germline V gives CDR1 MDHEN, CDR2 SYDVKM. DNA for the CDR3: TGTGCCAGCAGTTTGGCAGGGGGCGTCCATCAGCCCCAGCATTTT. Translation: CASSLAGGVHQPQHF.

This rearrangement joins TRBV11-2 to TRBJ1-1; tentatively, D is TRBD1 (5 bases). Germline V lookup: CDR1 SGHAT, CDR2 FQNNGV. Trimming took 0 bases from V and 3 from J, leaving 8 bases between them. The CDR3 runs to 14 residues. The CDR3 reads CASSLDFRDTEAFF. The CDR3, as DNA: TGTGCCAGCAGCTTAGATTTCAGGGACACTGAAGCTTTCTTT. Based on the CDR3 plus reference TRBV11-2 and TRBJ1-1, the full variable domain is EAGVAQSPRYKIIEKRQSVAFWCNPISGHATLYWYQQILGQGPKLLIQFQNNGVVDDSQLPKDRFSAERLKGVDSTLKIQPAKLEDSAVYLCASSLDFRDTEAFFGQGTRLTVV.

The gene calls are TRBV19 and TRBJ1-5; unclear D gene. Trimming cost V 4 bases and J 6 bases, with 16 bases left between them. This CDR3 contains 15 residues. Germline V lookup: CDR1 LNHDA, CDR2 SQIVND (reference sequence). DNA for the CDR3: TGTGCCAGTAGTAATTACGGGAGTCAGACTCAGCCCCAGCATTTT. It yields the protein CASSNYGSQTQPQHF.

This chain joins TRBV5-4 and TRBJ1-3; the match to TRBD1 covers 8 bases. The germline V gene encodes CDR1 SGHNT and CDR2 YYREEE (reference sequence). V shed 0 bases and J 4 bases; nucleotides not matched to a gene: 3. The CDR3 extends over 15 amino acids. The CDR3 region is CASSLDRGSGNTIYF. CDR3 nucleotide sequence: TGTGCCAGCAGCTTGGACAGGGGGTCAGGAAACACCATATATTTT.

The gene calls are TRBV10-1 and TRBJ1-3; D is ambiguous. Trimming stripped 6 bases from V and 2 bases from J, with 8 bases between. Germline assignment: CDR1 WNHNN and CDR2 SYGVQD (reference sequence). The CDR3 contains 13 residues. As DNA, the CDR3 is TGCGCCAGCAGCGACGGAGCTGGAAACACCATATATTTT. Translation: CASSDGAGNTIYF.

This chain connects TRBV5-1 to TRBJ1-1; TRBD1 is a possible D gene (6 bases). The CDR3 covers 13 residues. Trimming pared 3 bases from V and 10 bases from J, leaving 16 bases between. Germline V gene sequence: CDR1 SGHRS, CDR2 YFSETQ. In DNA form, the CDR3 reads TGCGCCAGCAGCTATAACAGGGAATTGGGAGCTTTCTTT. Encoded protein: CASSYNRELGAFF.

This clone appeared a few times. V and J are TRBV27 and TRBJ2-2; unclear D gene. The V end was cut by 0 bases, the J end by 1 base, with 9 bases between. This CDR3 is built from 16 residues. Germline assignment: CDR1 MNHEY and CDR2 SMNVEV (reference sequence). The CDR3 is CASSLSRQLNTGELFF. The CDR3 DNA is TGTGCCAGCAGTTTATCCCGGCAGCTGAACACCGGGGAGCTGTTTTTT.

V is TRBV6-5 and J is TRBJ1-1, with D possibly being TRBD1 (5 bases). The CDR3 runs 14 residues. Trimming removed 6 bases from V and 1 base from J, with 12 bases in between. Germline V CDR1 and CDR2: MNHEY, SVGAGI. As DNA, the CDR3 is TGTGCCAGCAGCCTGGGACTCCAGAACACTGAAGCTTTCTTT. This codes for CASSLGLQNTEAFF.

The V gene is TRBV29-1, the J gene TRBJ2-5; D gene uncertain. The length of the CDR3 is 12 residues. V lost 7 bases and J lost 5, with 14 bases in between. Germline CDR1 and CDR2: SQVTM and ANQGSEA. CDR3 sequence: CSATLSGETQYF. CDR3 DNA sequence: TGCAGCGCTACCCTATCCGGGGAGACCCAGTACTTC.

This clone was seen a single time. This sequence joins TRBV5-1 and TRBJ2-5, with a tentative D call TRBD1 (6 bases). Trimming removed 3 bases from V and 2 bases from J, with 14 bases in between. Germline CDR1 is SGHRS and CDR2 is YFSETQ. The CDR3 contains 15 residues. CDR3 in amino acids: CASSSLAGQQETQYF. The CDR3, as DNA: TGCGCCAGCAGCTCGCTCGCCGGACAGCAAGAGACCCAGTACTTC.

The chain joins TRBV19 to TRBJ1-3; D gene ambiguous. Germline V lookup: CDR1 LNHDA, CDR2 SQIVND (reference sequence). The CDR3 is 16 residues long. V was trimmed by 1 base and J by 0 bases, leaving 10 bases between them. The CDR3 is CASSIGGLSSGNTIYF. In DNA, the CDR3 is TGTGCCAGTAGTATAGGAGGACTCAGCTCTGGAAACACCATATATTTT. The variable domain in full, completed from reference TRBV19 and TRBJ1-3, reads DGGITQSPKYLFRKEGQNVTLSCEQNLNHDAMYWYRQDPGQGLRLIYYSQIVNDFQKGDIAEGYSVSREKKESFPLTVTSAQKNPTAFYLCASSIGGLSSGNTIYFGEGSWLTVV.

The CDR3 here is CASSAPGQTNSYNEQFF. CDR3 bases: TGTGCCAGCAGCGCCCCGGGACAGACTAACTCCTACAATGAGCAGTTCTTC. The chain is built from TRBV9 and TRBJ2-1; TRBD1 matches 7 bases. The length of the CDR3 is 17 residues. The trim removed 3 bases at V and 0 bases at J, leaving 9 bases unmatched. Germline V gene sequence: CDR1 SGDLS, CDR2 YYNGEE.

This chain uses TRBV7-3 with TRBJ1-2; maybe TRBD1 (5 bases). The germline CDR1 and CDR2 sequences are SGHTA and FQGTGA. The CDR3 totals 13 residues. The V and J ends lost 1 base and 8 bases respectively, with 11 bases between them. As DNA, the CDR3 is TGTGCCAGCAGCTTAAGTCAGGGAGCGGGCTACACCTTC. The encoded protein is CASSLSQGAGYTF.